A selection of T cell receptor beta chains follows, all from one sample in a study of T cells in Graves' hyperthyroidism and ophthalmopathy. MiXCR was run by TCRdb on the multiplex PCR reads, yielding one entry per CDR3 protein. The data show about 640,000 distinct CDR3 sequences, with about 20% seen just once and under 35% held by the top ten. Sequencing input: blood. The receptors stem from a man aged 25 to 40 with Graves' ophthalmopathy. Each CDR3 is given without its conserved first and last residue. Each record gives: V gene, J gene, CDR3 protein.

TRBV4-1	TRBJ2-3	ASSQASGTSVPDTQY
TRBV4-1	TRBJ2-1	ASSQVVTSGYNEQF
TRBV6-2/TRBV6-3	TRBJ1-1	ASNVGGNTEAF
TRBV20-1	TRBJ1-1	SASRGQANTEAF
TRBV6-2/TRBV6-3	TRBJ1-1	ASSNSQLRTMNTEAF
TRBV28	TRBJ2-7	ASSFFSLEQY
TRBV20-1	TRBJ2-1	SARRRGAINEQF
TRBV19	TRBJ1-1	ASSPSRDRGQKTEAF
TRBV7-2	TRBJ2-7	ASSRTVVMGEQY
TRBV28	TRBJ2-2	ASSLRRAYTGELF
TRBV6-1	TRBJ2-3	ATVAGVSDTQY